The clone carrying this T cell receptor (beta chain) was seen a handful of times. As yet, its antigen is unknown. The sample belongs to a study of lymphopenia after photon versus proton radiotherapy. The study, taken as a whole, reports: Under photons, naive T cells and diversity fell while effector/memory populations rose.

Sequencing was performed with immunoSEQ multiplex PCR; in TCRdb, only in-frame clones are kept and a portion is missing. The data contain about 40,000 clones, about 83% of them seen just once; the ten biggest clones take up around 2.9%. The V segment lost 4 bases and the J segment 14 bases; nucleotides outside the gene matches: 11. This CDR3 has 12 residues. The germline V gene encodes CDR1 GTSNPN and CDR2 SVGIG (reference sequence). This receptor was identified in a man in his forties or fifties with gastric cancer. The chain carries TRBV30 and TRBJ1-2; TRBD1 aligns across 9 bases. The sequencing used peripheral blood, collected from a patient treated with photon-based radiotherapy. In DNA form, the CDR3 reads TGTGCCTGGATGAGACAGGGGGTCCAGGATACCTTC. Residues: CAWMRQGVQDTF.